This TCR beta chain was identified in a study of OX40 agonist ivuxolimab in advanced cancers. Some clones are missing from TCRdb's copy, which holds only in-frame ones; the method was immunoSEQ multiplex PCR. The sample holds tens of thousands of clones, roughly 85% seen once. The V and J ends lost 0 bases and 5 bases respectively, with 11 bases between them. This CDR3 contains 14 residues. Germline CDR1 SGDLS, CDR2 YYNGEE. Source: CD4+ or CD8+ T cells sorted from blood, taken in a trial of the OX40 agonist ivuxolimab. The rearrangement links TRBV9 to TRBJ1-1; D call uncertain. The clonotype comes from an adult with an advanced solid tumor such as melanoma, head and neck, liver or kidney cancer. CDR3: CASSVGQTRTEAFF. In nucleotides, the CDR3 is TGTGCCAGCAGCGTAGGGCAGACTAGGACTGAAGCTTTCTTT.